The subject of this entry is one T cell receptor beta chain. This CDR3 contains 18 residues. The germline V gene has CDR1 LNHNV and CDR2 YYDKDF (reference sequence). V shed 6 bases and J 6 bases; nucleotides not matched to a gene: 15. Per the study methods: Using reference gene primer amplification, nucleated cell counts were estimated. The data were produced by immunoSEQ multiplex PCR, yet TCRdb's version contains in-frame clones alone and is incomplete. V and J calls and clone size are given by that table; D and trimming were obtained from the DNA. Among approximately 190,000 clones listed, about nine tenths were seen once. The data were taken from a study of blood T cell repertoires in COVID-19. Looking at the study overall: The samples span acute and convalescent COVID-19 from the United States, Italy and Spain. From T cells, B-cell-depleted T cells, or PBMCs came the material, which was cDNA or gDNA.

The genes are TRBV15 and TRBJ2-2; 11 positions agree with TRBD2. Sequenced sample: peripheral blood. The receptor was isolated from a man in his 70s with active or convalescent COVID-19. CDR3 nucleotides: TGTGCCACCAGAAAATCGGGATTTGTACTAGCGGGAGCCGGGGAGCTGTTTTTT. Translation: CATRKSGFVLAGAGELFF. Using reference TRBV15 and TRBJ2-2 for the parts outside the CDR3, the full variable domain is DAMVIQNPRYQVTQFGKPVTLSCSQTLNHNVMYWYQQKSSQAPKLLFHYYDKDFNNEADTPDNFQSRRPNTSFCFLDIRSPGLGDTAMYLCATRKSGFVLAGAGELFFGEGSRLTVL.